This T cell receptor beta chain is drawn from a study of T cells after yellow fever vaccination (dated by TCRdb to between 2019 and 2020). For the wider study: The SMART-Seq v4 Ultra Low Input RNA kit was used to prepare libraries from fractions with low cell numbers. To follow T-cell clones before and after both primary and booster YFV17D yellow fever vaccination, bulk TCR alpha and beta repertoires underwent longitudinal sequencing. Two healthy male donors, one aged 18 to 29 and one aged 30 to 40 years, were included in the cohort. Blood samples were taken at several timepoints before and after primary and secondary immunization, and bulk PBMC replicates and cell subsets were isolated. Results the study describes overall, beyond this receptor: After the booster, most clones that had expanded after primary vaccination were detected again (almost 97% of CD4 and more than 80% of CD8), suggesting broad maintenance of memory. The secondary T-cell response was weaker than the primary response but faster, peaking on day 5 instead of day 15. FACS-sorted repertoires could contain abundant contaminating clonotypes from the bulk population, so computational filtering was required. Because only a couple of donors were included in the study, the extent to which the findings can be generalized is limited. A small share of clonotypes was detected in both CD4 and CD8 compartments, with the overlap likely arising from convergent recombination.

V and J lose 0 bases and 7 bases, and a span of 24 bases separates them. Sequences LGHNA (CDR1) and YSLEER (CDR2) are obtained from the germline V gene. Inclusive of the bounding cysteine and phenylalanine, the CDR3 is 18 residues long. Only the CDR3 portion is preserved as DNA: 54 bases, with reading frame beginning at the first base. The treatment or condition label, read with the paper, signifies: live attenuated yellow fever vaccine strain. At every blood-draw timepoint, two biological replicates of bulk PBMCs were collected. PBMCs were isolated from peripheral blood using a standard Ficoll-Paque protocol. TriZol was used to extract RNA from bulk PBMCs, from CD4 and CD8 fractions, and from dextramer-positive and dextramer-negative fractions. Synthesis of TCR cDNA relied on 5'RACE template switching, a step that introduced a universal primer site along with unique molecular identifiers. Priming of cDNA synthesis was performed from both the TCR alpha and TCR beta constant segments. Two PCR steps were used to amplify libraries, with sample barcodes and sequencing adapters being added in the second step. Sequencing of the libraries was done on either Illumina HiSeq 2500 (2x100 bp) or NovaSeq (2x150 bp). On the authors' methods: MIGEC handled demultiplexing of reads and collapsing into UMI consensus sequences, while MiXCR performed V(D)J alignment. Vaccine-responding clonotypes were identified with edgeR using replicate PBMC samples, with FDR below 0.01 and a log2 fold change above 5 up to day 15 being required. Each bulk clonotype received a CD4 or CD8 identity based on whether the sequenced CD4 or CD8 repertoire contained that clonotype at higher abundance. TCRdb reworked the public reads: Q25 trimming with fastp, MiXCR clone assembly, productive beta chains retained. Entries that share a CDR3 protein sequence are merged under the most common genes and DNA. For this entry, the V and J calls and clone size follow TCRdb and not the study's own pipeline. The sample table contains some 300,000 distinct CDR3 sequences; only one count was recorded for 7% to 9% of them. Of the sample, roughly a sixth falls within the top ten clones.

This clonotype was observed a few times. Its cognate antigen has yet to be identified. Per-base qualities were not stored, and no clone one base away is much larger. This specimen consisted of PBMCs, obtained around 45 days after the first yellow fever vaccination. The rearranged chain carries TRBV4-3 and TRBJ2-5, and possibly TRBD1, on 6 matching bases. The clonotype comes from a young man who received the YFV17D yellow fever vaccine. The DNA is TGCGCCAGCAGCCAAGATCCTATAGGACAGCGGTCGATATCGACCCAGTACTTC. Translated, this gives CASSQDPIGQRSISTQYF.